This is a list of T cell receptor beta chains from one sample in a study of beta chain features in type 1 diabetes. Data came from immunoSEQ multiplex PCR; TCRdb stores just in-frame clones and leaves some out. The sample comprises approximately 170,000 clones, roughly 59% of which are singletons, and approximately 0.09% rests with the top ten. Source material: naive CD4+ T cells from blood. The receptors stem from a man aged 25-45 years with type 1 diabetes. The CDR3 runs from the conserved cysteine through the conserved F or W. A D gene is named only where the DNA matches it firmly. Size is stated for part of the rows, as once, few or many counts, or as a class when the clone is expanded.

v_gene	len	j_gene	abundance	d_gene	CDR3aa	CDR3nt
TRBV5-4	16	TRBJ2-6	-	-	CASSRNTGPGANVLTF	TGTGCCAGCAGCCGGAATACAGGGCCCGGGGCCAACGTCCTGACTTTC
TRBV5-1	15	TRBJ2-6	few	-	CASSLGAFGANVLTF	TGCGCCAGCAGCTTGGGAGCCTTTGGGGCCAACGTCCTGACTTTC
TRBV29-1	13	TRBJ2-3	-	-	CSVEIPYHYTQYF	TGCAGCGTTGAAATCCCCTATCATTATACGCAGTATTTT
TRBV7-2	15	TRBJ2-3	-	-	CASSSRQGGTDTQYF	TGTGCCAGCAGCTCCAGACAGGGAGGTACAGATACGCAGTATTTT
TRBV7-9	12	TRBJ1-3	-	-	CASSLAGNTIYF	TGTGCCAGCAGCTTGGCAGGAAACACCATATATTTT
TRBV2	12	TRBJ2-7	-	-	CASSAVAYEQYF	TGTGCCAGCAGTGCGGTAGCCTACGAGCAGTACTTC
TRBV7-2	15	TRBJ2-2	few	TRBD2	CASSSPGLATGELFF	TGTGCCAGCAGCTCGCCGGGACTAGCAACCGGGGAGCTGTTTTTT
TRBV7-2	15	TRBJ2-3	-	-	CASSLASGTGHTQYF	TGTGCCAGCAGCTTAGCCAGCGGAACGGGACATACGCAGTATTTT
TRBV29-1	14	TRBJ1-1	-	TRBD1	CSVVAGDRATEAFF	TGCAGCGTTGTGGCGGGGGACAGGGCCACTGAAGCTTTCTTT
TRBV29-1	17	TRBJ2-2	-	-	CSGTQGNGVTNTGELFF	TGCAGCGGTACACAGGGTAACGGGGTGACCAACACCGGGGAGCTGTTTTTT
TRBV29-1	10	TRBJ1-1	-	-	CSVLYTEAFF	TGCAGCGTTTTATACACTGAAGCTTTCTTT
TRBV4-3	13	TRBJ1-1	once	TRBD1	CASRRGPATEAFF	TGCGCCAGCAGAAGGGGGCCGGCGACTGAAGCTTTCTTT
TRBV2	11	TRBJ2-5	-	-	CASSLEETQYF	TGTGCCAGCAGCCTAGAGGAGACCCAGTACTTC
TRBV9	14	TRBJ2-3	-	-	CASSYDPYGDTQYF	TGTGCCAGCAGCTACGACCCCTATGGAGATACGCAGTATTTT
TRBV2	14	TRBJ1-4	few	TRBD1	CASSWTGWDEKLFF	TGTGCCAGCAGCTGGACAGGGTGGGATGAAAAACTGTTTTTT
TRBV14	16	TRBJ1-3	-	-	CASSQDPANSGNTIYF	TGTGCCAGCAGCCAAGATCCAGCCAACTCTGGAAACACCATATATTTT
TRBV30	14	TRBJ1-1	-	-	CAWRRDTINTEAFF	TGTGCCTGGAGACGGGACACAATAAACACTGAAGCTTTCTTT
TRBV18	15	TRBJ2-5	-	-	CASSPTGLSQETQYF	TGTGCCAGCTCACCAACGGGGCTGTCCCAAGAGACCCAGTACTTC
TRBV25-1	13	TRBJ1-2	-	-	CASSERRYDGYTF	TGTGCCAGCAGTGAAAGGAGGTACGATGGCTACACCTTC
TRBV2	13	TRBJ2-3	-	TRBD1	CASGDRGTDTQYF	TGTGCCAGCGGGGACAGAGGCACAGATACGCAGTATTTT
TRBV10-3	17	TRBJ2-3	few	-	CAISESLGAESTDTQYF	TGTGCCATCAGTGAGTCTCTTGGGGCGGAAAGCACAGATACGCAGTATTTT
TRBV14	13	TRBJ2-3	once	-	CASSQGIEDTQYF	TGTGCCAGCAGCCAAGGAATAGAGGATACGCAGTATTTT
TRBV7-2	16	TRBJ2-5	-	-	CASSFIRQGGRETQYF	TGTGCCAGCAGCTTTATCAGGCAGGGGGGACGGGAGACCCAGTACTTC
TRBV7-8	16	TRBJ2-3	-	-	CASSSGGHGGGYTQYF	TGTGCCAGCAGCTCGGGCGGGCATGGCGGAGGATATACGCAGTATTTT
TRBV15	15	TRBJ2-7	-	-	CATSRDYQVVGEQYF	TGTGCCACCAGCAGAGATTACCAGGTGGTGGGCGAGCAGTACTTC
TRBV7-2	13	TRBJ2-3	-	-	CASSPWRPDTQYF	TGTGCCAGCAGCCCCTGGAGGCCAGATACGCAGTATTTT
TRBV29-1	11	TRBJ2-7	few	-	CSARQGRVQYF	TGCAGCGCCCGCCAGGGGAGGGTGCAGTACTTC
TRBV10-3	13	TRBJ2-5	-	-	CAISEGAGETQYF	TGTGCCATCAGTGAGGGCGCCGGGGAGACCCAGTACTTC
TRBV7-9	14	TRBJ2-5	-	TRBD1	CASSSGQSQETQYF	TGTGCCAGCAGCTCGGGACAGAGTCAAGAGACCCAGTACTTC
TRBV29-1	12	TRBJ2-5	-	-	CSVSTQGETQYF	TGCAGCGTTTCGACACAAGGGGAGACCCAGTACTTC
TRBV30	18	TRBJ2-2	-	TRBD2	CAWSVWLAGGTNTGELFF	TGTGCCTGGAGTGTATGGCTAGCGGGGGGAACGAACACCGGGGAGCTGTTTTTT
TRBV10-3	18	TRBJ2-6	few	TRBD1	CAISERGTAGSGANVLTF	TGTGCCATCAGTGAGCGAGGGACAGCAGGCTCTGGGGCCAACGTCCTGACTTTC
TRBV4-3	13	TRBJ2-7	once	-	CASSQDTGQEQYF	TGCGCCAGCAGCCAAGATACGGGGCAAGAGCAGTACTTC
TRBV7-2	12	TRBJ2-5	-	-	CASATWAETQYF	TGTGCCAGCGCGACCTGGGCGGAGACCCAGTACTTC
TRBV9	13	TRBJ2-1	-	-	CASSVGVGNEQFF	TGTGCCAGCAGCGTAGGAGTAGGGAATGAGCAGTTCTTC
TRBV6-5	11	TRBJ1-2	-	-	CASRPIAGYTF	TGTGCCAGCAGGCCGATAGCTGGCTACACCTTC
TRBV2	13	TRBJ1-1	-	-	CASSEGRNTEAFF	TGTGCCAGCAGTGAGGGAAGGAACACTGAAGCTTTCTTT
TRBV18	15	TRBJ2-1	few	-	CASSFDRSSYNEQFF	TGTGCCAGCTCATTCGACAGGAGCTCCTACAATGAGCAGTTCTTC
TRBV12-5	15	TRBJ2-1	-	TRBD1	CASGLVRRQGSEQFF	TGTGCTAGTGGTTTGGTACGTAGACAGGGGAGTGAGCAGTTCTTC
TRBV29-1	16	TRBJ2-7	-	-	CSVSLVPETGSYEQYF	TGCAGCGTTTCCCTTGTGCCCGAGACAGGTTCCTACGAGCAGTACTTC
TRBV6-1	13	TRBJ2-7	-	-	CASSQGQTYEQYF	TGTGCCAGCAGTCAGGGACAAACCTACGAGCAGTACTTC
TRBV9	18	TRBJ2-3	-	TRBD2	CASSVALRTSGGKDTQYF	TGTGCCAGCAGCGTAGCCTTGAGGACTAGCGGGGGGAAAGATACGCAGTATTTT
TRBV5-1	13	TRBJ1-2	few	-	CASSPRQNGGYTF	TGCGCCAGCAGCCCGAGACAAAACGGAGGCTACACCTTC
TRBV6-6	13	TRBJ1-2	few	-	CASILREGLGYTF	TGTGCCAGCATCTTACGCGAGGGGCTTGGCTACACCTTC
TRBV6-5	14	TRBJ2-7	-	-	CASSRVTGSYEQYF	TGTGCCAGCAGCCGTGTGACAGGCTCCTACGAGCAGTACTTC
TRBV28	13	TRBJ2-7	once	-	CASSSPSPYEQYF	TGTGCCAGCAGTTCCCCCAGCCCCTACGAGCAGTACTTC
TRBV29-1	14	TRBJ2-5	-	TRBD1	CSVEDTGAIETQYF	TGCAGCGTTGAGGATACAGGGGCGATCGAGACCCAGTACTTC
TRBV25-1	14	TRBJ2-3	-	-	CASTPQGSTDTQYF	TGTGCCAGCACCCCGCAGGGTAGCACAGATACGCAGTATTTT
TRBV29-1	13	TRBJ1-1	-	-	CSVMKGGNTEAFF	TGCAGCGTTATGAAAGGGGGGAACACTGAAGCTTTCTTT
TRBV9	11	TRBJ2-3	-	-	CASSSTDTQYF	TGTGCCAGCAGCTCCACAGATACGCAGTATTTT
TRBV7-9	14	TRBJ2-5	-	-	CASSLTGPVETQYF	TGTGCCAGCAGCTTGACAGGACCAGTAGAGACCCAGTACTTC
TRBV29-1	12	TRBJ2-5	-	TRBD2	CSGSGGRETQYF	TGCAGCGGATCGGGAGGCCGGGAGACCCAGTACTTC